This T cell receptor beta chain was recovered during a study of molecular identifiers for immune sequencing clone quantification. In the study overall: Replicate RNA from 20,000 or 100,000 naive CD8 T cells formed five aliquots; four were sequenced. General study findings and limits: Naive cells had under 1% of molecules in clones above 20 RNA copies, effectors over 99%.

The ends were cut back, 6 bases at V and 1 base at J, with 27 bases in the middle. Germline V gene data show CDR1 as MDHEN and CDR2 as SYDVKM. CDR3 length: 19 amino acids. This clonotype was detected a few times. Its cognate antigen is unknown. MiXCR, run by TCRdb on the PCR reads, gives a single entry per CDR3 protein. Seen here are approximately 550,000 distinct CDR3 sequences, about 22% observed once, and the top ten hold 0.84%. The chain joins TRBV28 to TRBJ1-1, with D possibly TRBD1 on 5 matching bases. Sample: naive CD8+ T cells from blood, with Jurkat cell RNA spiked in. Subset reported: FACS-sorted CD8+CD4-CCR7+CD45RA+ naive T cells. The TCR comes from a human donor in good health. Some libraries in this study had Jurkat cell RNA spiked in. In nucleotides, the CDR3 is TGTGCCAGCAGCCAAAGGGTTTGGGGGGGAGTGCGGGAGAACACTGAAGCTTTCTTT. Its translation is CASSQRVWGGVRENTEAFF.